Listed here are 10 T cell receptor beta chains from one sample, sequenced in a study of blood T cell repertoires in COVID-19. TCRdb's copy holds only in-frame clones and misses some; the assay was immunoSEQ multiplex PCR. The repertoire holds almost 70,000 clones, with roughly 87% as singletons. Material: peripheral blood. The receptors come from a woman in her 50s with active COVID-19.

In nucleotides, the CDR3 is TGTGCCAGCAGCTTATTGAAGGGGTTGGATGGCTACACCTTC. This codes for CASSLLKGLDGYTF. The rearrangement links TRBV5-4 to TRBJ1-2; a possible D gene is TRBD1 (5 bases). The V and J ends lost 2 bases and 6 bases respectively, with 14 bases between them. This CDR3 has 14 amino acids. CDR1 and CDR2 (germline): SGHNT, YYREEE (reference sequence).

This clone has only one observation. This rearrangement joins TRBV27 to TRBJ1-1; D perhaps matches TRBD1 (6 bases). V was trimmed by 2 bases and J by 4 bases, leaving 17 bases between them. The CDR3 runs 16 residues. From germline, CDR1 is MNHEY and CDR2 SMNVEV (reference sequence). DNA of the CDR3: TGTGCCAGCAGTTTACCCCTTAGGGGGTTTGGCACTGAAGCTTTCTTT. Protein product: CASSLPLRGFGTEAFF.

The chain uses TRBV4-1 and TRBJ1-1; 8 bases align to TRBD1. The junction had 6 bases not matched to a gene; V was cut back by 1 base and J by 5 bases. Germline loops: CDR1 MGHRA, CDR2 YSYEKL. This CDR3 region has 15 residues. This chain's CDR3 is CASSQVGRGRTEAFF. CDR3 DNA sequence: TGCGCCAGCAGCCAAGTTGGCAGGGGGCGGACTGAAGCTTTCTTT.

The chain recombines TRBV18 with TRBJ1-4; the match to TRBD1 covers 10 bases. The J segment lost 8 bases and the V segment lost 4 bases, leaving 7 bases of the junction unmatched. Germline lookup yields CDR1 KGHSH and CDR2 LQKENI. The CDR3 contains 15 residues. CDR3 protein: CASSRSGTGDEKLFF. CDR3 in DNA: TGTGCCAGCTCACGCTCCGGGACAGGGGACGAAAAACTGTTTTTT.

The chain employs TRBV5-4 and TRBJ2-2; tentative D call: TRBD1 (7 bases). V was clipped by 4 bases and J by 5 bases, with 15 bases between them. Germline V CDR1 and CDR2: SGHNT, YYREEE (reference sequence). The CDR3 runs 15 residues. CDR3 nucleotides: TGTGCCAGCAGCCAGGGGGGAGAGGGGACCGGGGAGCTGTTTTTT. It yields the protein CASSQGGEGTGELFF.

This clone showed up just a few times. This sequence joins TRBV10-1 and TRBJ1-5; unclear D gene. The CDR3 loop spans 13 amino acids. Germline lookup yields CDR1 WNHNN and CDR2 SYGVQD (reference sequence). V shed 8 bases and J shed 5 bases, with 13 bases lying between them. The CDR3 coding sequence is TGCGCCAGCGAGCCTAACCTGGATCAGCCCCAGCATTTT. Residues: CASEPNLDQPQHF.

The rearrangement joins TRBV4-2 to TRBJ2-6, with TRBD2 matching 7 bases. V dropped 1 base and J dropped 1; count of bases not matched to a gene: 4. The V gene's germline CDR1 is LGHNA and CDR2 YNFKEQ. CDR3 length: 17 residues. For the CDR3, the DNA is TGTGCCAGCAGCCAAGGAGGACTAGTTTCTGGGGCCAACGTCCTGACTTTC. It translates to CASSQGGLVSGANVLTF.

This chain links TRBV5-4 with TRBJ2-2; TRBD2 matches at 7 bases. The V and J ends lost 5 bases and 4 bases, in that order; junction bases with no gene match: 11. Germline V gene sequence: CDR1 SGHNT, CDR2 YYREEE (reference sequence). The CDR3 covers 16 residues. CDR3 residues: CASRPATSAATGELFF. The CDR3 DNA is TGTGCCAGCAGGCCCGCAACTAGCGCGGCCACCGGGGAGCTGTTTTTT.

The V and J genes are TRBV5-1 and TRBJ2-3; TRBD2 is a possible D gene (5 bases). CDR3 length: 15 residues. Trimming removed 4 bases from V and 0 bases from J, with 12 bases in between. The germline V gene encodes CDR1 SGHRS and CDR2 YFSETQ. CDR3 DNA sequence: TGCGCCAGCAGCGAACGGGGTTCTAGCACAGATACGCAGTATTTT. This translates into CASSERGSSTDTQYF.

The J gene is TRBJ2-3, the V gene TRBV25-1; 11 bases are shared with TRBD2. CDR3 length: 16 residues. The V gene's germline CDR1 is MGHDK and CDR2 SYGVNS. V shed 4 bases and J 1 base; nucleotides not matched to a gene: 4. This CDR3 is CASSVTSGRGTDTQYF. CDR3 nucleotides: TGTGCCAGCAGTGTCACTAGCGGGAGAGGCACAGATACGCAGTATTTT. The variable domain in full, with the rest retrieved from reference TRBV25-1 and TRBJ2-3, is EADIYQTPRYLVIGTGKKITLECSQTMGHDKMYWYQQDPGMELHLIHYSYGVNSTEKGDLSSESTVSRIRTEHFPLTLESARPSHTSQYLCASSVTSGRGTDTQYFGPGTRLTVL.